This entry is about one T cell receptor (beta chain). This specimen belongs to a study of T cell changes during pregnancy in multiple sclerosis. V lost 6 bases and J 3 bases, leaving 17 bases between the germline ends. Per the germline V gene, CDR1 is MNHEY and CDR2 is SVGAGI. The CDR3 extends over 15 amino acids. Libraries were prepared by immunoSEQ multiplex PCR; TCRdb keeps only in-frame clonotypes and omits some of them. The sample holds approximately 88,000 clones, 80% to 95% seen once. The TCR was taken from a female donor with multiple sclerosis, enrolled in a pregnancy study. Sequencing was performed on peripheral blood, taken in the first trimester of pregnancy. The rearrangement joins TRBV6-5 to TRBJ1-1; D ambiguous. CDR3 sequence: CASRSAGWRDTEAFF. The CDR3 nucleotides are TGTGCCAGCAGGTCGGCTGGTTGGAGAGACACTGAAGCTTTCTTT.